This TCR beta chain derives from a study of T cell repertoires in cytomegalovirus infection. This CDR3 is 13 amino acids long. V was trimmed by 5 bases and J by 9 bases, leaving 17 bases between them. The germline V gene encodes CDR1 SGHTA and CDR2 FQGTGA. This clonotype has a handful of counts. One entry per CDR3 protein results from TCRdb running MiXCR on the reads. The repertoire includes just over 150,000 distinct CDR3 sequences, around a quarter of them detected once, and approximately 11% sits in the top ten. The clonotype originates from a human donor in good health (CMV status not recorded). Some clones in this sample may be carry-over from other donors' samples. The sequenced sample was PBMCs. The rearrangement links TRBV7-3 to TRBJ2-7; perhaps TRBD1 as D (6 bases). Here the CDR3 reads CASSPRDGGAQYF. The CDR3 region has the DNA TGTGCCAGCAGCCCCAGGGATGGGGGCGCGCAGTACTTC.